Listed below are T cell receptor beta chains from one sample, sequenced in a study of HIV-infected patients and healthy controls. TCRdb fed the 5' RACE reads into MiXCR, producing one record per CDR3 protein. The sample lists over 15,000 distinct CDR3 sequences; 10% were seen once. Sequenced material: blood. The source of these receptors is an adult in good health. Each CDR3 is given without its conserved first and last residue. Fields, in order: J gene, clone size, V gene, CDR3 protein. Size tells how often a clone was seen (once, few, many) or the class of an expanded clone, and some rows leave it out.

j_call: TRBJ1-1; clone_size: many; v_call: TRBV2; cdr3_aa: ASSGSASGGLAEAF
j_call: TRBJ2-2; clone_size: many; v_call: TRBV29-1; cdr3_aa: SVDLGQDGELF
j_call: TRBJ2-2; clone_size: .; v_call: TRBV7-3; cdr3_aa: ASSDGPGELF
j_call: TRBJ2-5; clone_size: many; v_call: TRBV20-1; cdr3_aa: SARPGETQY
j_call: TRBJ1-2; clone_size: many; v_call: TRBV12-3/TRBV12-4; cdr3_aa: ASSLTPPGGYT
j_call: TRBJ2-3; clone_size: .; v_call: TRBV6-1; cdr3_aa: ASSEVADTQY
j_call: TRBJ2-5; clone_size: .; v_call: TRBV25-1; cdr3_aa: ASSPLTRHSPQETQY
j_call: TRBJ2-1; clone_size: many; v_call: TRBV9; cdr3_aa: ASSVEVAGGLNEQF
j_call: TRBJ2-5; clone_size: medium-sized; v_call: TRBV27; cdr3_aa: ASSFSGQLPSAQY
j_call: TRBJ2-1; clone_size: many; v_call: TRBV20-1; cdr3_aa: SAPAQFEWEGLHEQF
j_call: TRBJ1-1; clone_size: few; v_call: TRBV19; cdr3_aa: ASSPGSGLTEAF
j_call: TRBJ1-4; clone_size: few; v_call: TRBV6-1; cdr3_aa: ASSEERQGTTNEKLF
j_call: TRBJ2-7; clone_size: many; v_call: TRBV25-1; cdr3_aa: ASSEKTGRYEQY
j_call: TRBJ2-2; clone_size: many; v_call: TRBV6-5; cdr3_aa: ASSRAGTGELF